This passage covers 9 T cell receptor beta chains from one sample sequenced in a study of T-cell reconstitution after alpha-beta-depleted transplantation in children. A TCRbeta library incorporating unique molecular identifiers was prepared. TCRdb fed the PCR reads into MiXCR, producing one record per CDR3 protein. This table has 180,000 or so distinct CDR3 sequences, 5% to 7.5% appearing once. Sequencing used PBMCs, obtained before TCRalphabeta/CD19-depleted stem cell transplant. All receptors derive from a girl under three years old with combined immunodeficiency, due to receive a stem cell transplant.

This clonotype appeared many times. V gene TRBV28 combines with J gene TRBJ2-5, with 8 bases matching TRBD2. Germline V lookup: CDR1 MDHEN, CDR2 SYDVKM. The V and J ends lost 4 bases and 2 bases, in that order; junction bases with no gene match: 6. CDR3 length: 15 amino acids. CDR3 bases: TGTGCCAGCAGTTCTCCCAGCGGGGGACAAGAGACCCAGTACTTC. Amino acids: CASSSPSGGQETQYF. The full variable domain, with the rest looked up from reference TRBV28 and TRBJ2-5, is DVKVTQSSRYLVKRTGEKVFLECVQDMDHENMFWYRQDPGLGLRLIYFSYDVKMKEKGDIPEGYSVSREKKERFSLILESASTNQTSMYLCASSSPSGGQETQYFGPGTRLLVL.

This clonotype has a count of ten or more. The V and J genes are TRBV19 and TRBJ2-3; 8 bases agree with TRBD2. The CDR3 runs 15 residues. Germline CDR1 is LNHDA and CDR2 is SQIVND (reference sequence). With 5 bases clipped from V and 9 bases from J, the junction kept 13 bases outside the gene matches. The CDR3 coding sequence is TGTGCCAGTAGTCTCTCACCGGGACTAGTCGACACGCAGTATTTT. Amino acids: CASSLSPGLVDTQYF. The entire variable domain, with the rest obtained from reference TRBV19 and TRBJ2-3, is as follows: DGGITQSPKYLFRKEGQNVTLSCEQNLNHDAMYWYRQDPGQGLRLIYYSQIVNDFQKGDIAEGYSVSREKKESFPLTVTSAQKNPTAFYLCASSLSPGLVDTQYFGPGTRLTVL.

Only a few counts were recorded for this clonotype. The CDR3 nucleotides read TGCGCCAGCAGGGCCCTGGCGGGGGGGCACCAAGAGACCCAGTACTTC. Protein sequence: CASRALAGGHQETQYF. The V and J genes are TRBV4-1 and TRBJ2-5; 9 bases agree with TRBD2. The trim removed 6 bases at V and 0 bases at J, leaving 8 bases unmatched. Germline V gene sequence: CDR1 MGHRA, CDR2 YSYEKL. The CDR3 runs to 16 residues.

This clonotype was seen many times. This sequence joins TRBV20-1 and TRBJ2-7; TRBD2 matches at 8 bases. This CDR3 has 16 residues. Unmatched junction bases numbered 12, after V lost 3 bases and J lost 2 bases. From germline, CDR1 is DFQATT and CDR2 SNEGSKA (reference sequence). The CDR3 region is CSARLMGLEGPYEQYF. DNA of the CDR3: TGCAGTGCTAGGCTAATGGGACTAGAAGGGCCCTACGAGCAGTACTTC.

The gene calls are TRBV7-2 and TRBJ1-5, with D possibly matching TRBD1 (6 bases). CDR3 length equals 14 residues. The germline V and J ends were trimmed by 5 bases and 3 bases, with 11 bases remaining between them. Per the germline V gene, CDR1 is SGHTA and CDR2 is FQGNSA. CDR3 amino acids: CASSRTGFNQPQHF. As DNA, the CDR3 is TGTGCCAGCAGCAGAACAGGGTTCAATCAGCCCCAGCATTTT.

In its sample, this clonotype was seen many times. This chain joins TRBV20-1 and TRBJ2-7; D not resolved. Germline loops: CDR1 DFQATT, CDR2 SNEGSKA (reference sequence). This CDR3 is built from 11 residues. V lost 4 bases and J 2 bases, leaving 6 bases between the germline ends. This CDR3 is CSANGPYEQYF. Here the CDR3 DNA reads TGCAGTGCTAACGGTCCCTACGAGCAGTACTTC.

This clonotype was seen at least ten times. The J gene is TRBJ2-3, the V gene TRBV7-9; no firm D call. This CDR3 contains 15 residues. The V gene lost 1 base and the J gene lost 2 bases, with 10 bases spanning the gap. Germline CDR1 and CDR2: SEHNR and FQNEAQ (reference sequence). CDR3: CASSLVWGTTDTQYF. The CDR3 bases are TGTGCCAGCAGCTTAGTGTGGGGAACCACAGATACGCAGTATTTT.

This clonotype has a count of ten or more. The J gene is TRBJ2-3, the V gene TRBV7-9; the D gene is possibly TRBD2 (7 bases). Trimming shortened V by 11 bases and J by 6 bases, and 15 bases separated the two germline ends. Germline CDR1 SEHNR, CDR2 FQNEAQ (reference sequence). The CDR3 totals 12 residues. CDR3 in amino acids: CAAGGGWDTQYF. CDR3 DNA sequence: TGTGCCGCCGGCGGGGGCTGGGATACGCAGTATTTT.

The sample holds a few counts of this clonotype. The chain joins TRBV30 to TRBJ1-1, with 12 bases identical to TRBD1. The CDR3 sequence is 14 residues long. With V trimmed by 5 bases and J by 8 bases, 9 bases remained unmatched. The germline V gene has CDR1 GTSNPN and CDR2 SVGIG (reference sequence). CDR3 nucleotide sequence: TGTGCCTGGGGAGGGACAGGGGGCGCCTCAGAAGCTTTCTTT. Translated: CAWGGTGGASEAFF.